One sample yielded the 27 T cell receptor beta chains listed below, sequenced in a study of cytomegalovirus exposure and HLA in healthy donors. Primers included in the PCR were 60 Vbeta and 13 Jbeta primers. TCRdb's table, derived via immunoSEQ multiplex PCR, lists solely in-frame clones and lacks some. The sample consists of roughly 250,000 clones, around 80% of them appearing once. The sequenced material came from PBMCs. Receptors originate from a girl aged 2 to 10 in good health and CMV-seronegative.

This clone appeared once. V is TRBV7-6 and J is TRBJ2-1; tentatively, D is TRBD2 (5 bases). The CDR3 totals 16 residues. The V gene's germline CDR1 is SGHVS and CDR2 FNYEAQ. Trimming removed 5 bases from V and 5 bases from J, with 19 bases in between. This chain's CDR3 is CASSGIHSDLHNEQFF. CDR3 nucleotides: TGTGCCAGCAGCGGCATCCATAGCGACCTCCACAATGAGCAGTTCTTC.

CDR3 region: CASSVGLAGRYEQYF. In DNA, the CDR3 is TGCGCCAGCAGCGTGGGACTAGCGGGCAGGTACGAGCAGTACTTC. The chain combines TRBV5-1 with TRBJ2-7, with TRBD2 matching 12 bases. The CDR3 is 15 amino acids. V shed 4 bases, J shed 4 bases, and the junction held 6 bases outside the gene matches. Looked up from germline, CDR1 is SGHRS and CDR2 is YFSETQ.

The chain links TRBV7-9 to TRBJ2-2, with a possible D match to TRBD1 (8 bases). This CDR3 is built from 17 residues. CDR1 is SEHNR and CDR2 is FQNEAQ in the germline V gene (reference sequence). The V and J ends lost 4 bases and 1 base respectively, with 16 bases between them. CDR3 amino acids: CASSYPGGQVNTGELFF. The DNA for the CDR3 is TGTGCCAGCAGCTACCCGGGGGGACAGGTGAACACCGGGGAGCTGTTTTTT.

This clone was seen a single time. The rearrangement uses TRBV6-1 and TRBJ2-3; 8 positions match TRBD2. Germline V CDR1 and CDR2: MNHNS, SASEGT. After removal of 6 bases from V and 0 bases from J, the junction contained 5 bases not matched to a gene. The CDR3 is made up of 15 amino acids. This CDR3 is CASRELAGSTDTQYF. The DNA of the CDR3 is TGTGCCAGCAGAGAATTAGCGGGAAGCACAGATACGCAGTATTTT.

The chain employs TRBV4-1 and TRBJ1-2; 7 bases agree with TRBD1. The junction had 8 bases not matched to a gene; V was cut back by 3 bases and J by 4 bases. Germline CDR1 reads MGHRA; CDR2 reads YSYEKL. This CDR3 has 15 residues. The CDR3 nucleotides read TGCGCCAGCAGCCAGGCCCGGACAGGCCCCTATGGCTACACCTTC. This translates into CASSQARTGPYGYTF.

The rearrangement links TRBV29-1 to TRBJ1-1; no clear D gene. Germline V gives CDR1 SQVTM, CDR2 ANQGSEA. The V and J ends lost 1 base and 10 bases respectively, with 16 bases between them. This CDR3 region has 13 residues. CDR3: CSVEGPYAGRAFF. As DNA, the CDR3 is TGCAGCGTTGAAGGCCCATACGCGGGAAGAGCTTTCTTT. The full variable domain, with the rest looked up from reference TRBV29-1 and TRBJ1-1, is SAVISQKPSRDICQRGTSLTIQCQVDSQVTMMFWYRQQPGQSLTLIATANQGSEATYESGFVIDKFPISRPNLTFSTLTVSNMSPEDSSIYLCSVEGPYAGRAFFGQGTRLTVV.

On this clone itself: One end of the junction does not line up with germline, which may come from a read error. This chain uses TRBV6-5 with TRBJ2-7; D uncertain. The CDR3 runs to 15 residues. CDR1 and CDR2 from the germline V gene are MNHEY and SVGAGI. As DNA, the CDR3 is TGTGCCACCAGTTATGGGTTCTTTGACACCTACGAGCAGTACTTC. This sequence encodes CATSYGFFDTYEQYF.

The rearrangement joins TRBV7-8 to TRBJ1-2; 10 bases are a match to TRBD1. Germline V gene lookup returns CDR1 SGHVS and CDR2 FQNEAQ. Unmatched junction bases numbered 6, after V lost 0 bases and J lost 8 bases. CDR3 length: 15 residues. CDR3 nucleotides: TGTGCCAGCAGCTTAGCGAGGACAGGGGGGGAAGGCTACACCTTC. This codes for CASSLARTGGEGYTF.

V gene TRBV7-3 combines with J gene TRBJ2-1; 12 bases are a match to TRBD2. Per the germline V gene, CDR1 is SGHTA and CDR2 is FQGTGA. With 4 bases clipped from V and 6 bases from J, the junction kept 4 bases outside the gene matches. The CDR3 loop spans 15 amino acids. CDR3 sequence: CASSSLAGGINEQFF. The CDR3 nucleotides read TGTGCCAGCAGCTCCCTAGCGGGAGGGATCAATGAGCAGTTCTTC.

The chain joins TRBV29-1 to TRBJ2-3, with D possibly matching TRBD1 (7 bases). V lost 6 bases and J lost 0, with 16 bases in between. The CDR3 contains 15 residues. Germline CDR1 reads SQVTM; CDR2 reads ANQGSEA. The CDR3: CSVGRTGTSTDTQYF. The CDR3 DNA is TGCAGCGTGGGGAGGACAGGCACAAGCACAGATACGCAGTATTTT.

The rearrangement uses TRBV7-6 and TRBJ2-1; 13 nucleotides match TRBD2. Trimming cost V 3 bases and J 5 bases; bases outside gene matches: 13. CDR1 and CDR2 (germline): SGHVS, FNYEAQ. This CDR3 has 19 residues. The CDR3, as DNA: TGTGCCAGCAGCTTTCGGACTAGCGGGAGAGGTGGTCCCCACAATGAGCAGTTCTTC. Protein: CASSFRTSGRGGPHNEQFF.

The chain is built from TRBV7-7 and TRBJ2-7, with D possibly matching TRBD2 (6 bases). The CDR3 extends over 13 amino acids. V was trimmed by 1 base and J by 6 bases, leaving 10 bases between them. In germline, CDR1 is SSHAT, CDR2 FNYEAQ (reference sequence). Written as DNA, the CDR3 is TGTGCCAGCAGCTTAGGTAACGGGGGCGAGCAGTACTTC. Its translation: CASSLGNGGEQYF.

The CDR3 is CATSNLRGGGPYEQYF. The CDR3 DNA sequence: TGTGCCACCAGCAACTTGAGGGGGGGAGGGCCCTACGAGCAGTACTTC. The chain has TRBV15 and TRBJ2-7; TRBD2 is a possible D gene (7 bases). Germline CDR1 is LNHNV and CDR2 is YYDKDF (reference sequence). This CDR3 is built from 16 residues. Trimming removed 4 bases from V and 2 bases from J, with 18 bases in between.

The chain combines TRBV7-6 with TRBJ2-5; tentative D call: TRBD2 (6 bases). The V end lost 5 bases, the J end lost 5 bases, and 12 bases lay between the germline ends. Per the germline V gene, CDR1 is SGHVS and CDR2 is FNYEAQ. This CDR3 has 13 amino acids. As DNA, the CDR3 is TGTGCCAGCAGCCCTAGTGGGGGGGAGACCCAGTACTTC. It is translated as CASSPSGGETQYF.

V usage is TRBV4-1 and J usage is TRBJ2-3; maybe TRBD1 (6 bases). Germline CDR1 is MGHRA and CDR2 is YSYEKL. The CDR3 has 14 residues. Trimming removed 2 bases at V and 3 bases at J, with 9 bases between. CDR3 loop: CASSQQQGTDTQYF. The CDR3, as DNA: TGCGCCAGCAGCCAACAACAGGGTACAGATACGCAGTATTTT.

This chain links TRBV2 with TRBJ1-5, with 7 bases lining up with TRBD1. CDR3 size: 16 residues. Germline V lookup: CDR1 SNHLY, CDR2 FYNNEI. V was pared by 10 bases and J by 1 base, with 13 bases of the junction left unmatched. The CDR3 protein is CATANRQGLSNQPQHF. The CDR3 coding sequence is TGTGCCACCGCCAATCGACAGGGCCTAAGCAATCAGCCCCAGCATTTT.

The chain joins TRBV27 to TRBJ1-5; D unclear. Trimming shortened V by 6 bases and J by 1 base, and 7 bases separated the two germline ends. This CDR3 has 13 residues. Per germline, CDR1 MNHEY and CDR2 SMNVEV (reference sequence). CDR3 amino acids: CASRGASNQPQHF. CDR3 nucleotide sequence: TGTGCCAGCAGGGGAGCGAGCAATCAGCCCCAGCATTTT.

This chain joins TRBV5-4 and TRBJ2-7; 10 nucleotides line up with TRBD1. CDR3 length: 15 amino acids. From germline, CDR1 is SGHNT and CDR2 YYREEE (reference sequence). The V and J ends lost 4 bases and 1 base, in that order; junction bases with no gene match: 5. CDR3 sequence reads: CASSKTGQGSYEQYF. The CDR3 nucleotides read TGTGCCAGCAGCAAAACGGGACAGGGGTCCTACGAGCAGTACTTC.

Comment on this clone: In the same sample, other DNA sequences code for this CDR3. The chain carries TRBV2 and TRBJ1-3; TRBD1 is a possible D gene (6 bases). This CDR3 is 17 amino acids long. With 5 bases removed from V and 1 base from J, the gap between germline ends came to 18 bases. CDR1 and CDR2 (germline): SNHLY, FYNNEI. In DNA form, the CDR3 reads TGTGCCAGCAGTAGGCGTTTAGGGGGTGTGTCTGGAAACACCATATATTTT. Protein product: CASSRRLGGVSGNTIYF.

The chain recombines TRBV6-5 with TRBJ2-2, with a possible D match to TRBD1 (6 bases). The CDR3 is 15 amino acids. V was clipped by 6 bases and J by 4 bases, with 15 bases between them. CDR1 is MNHEY, CDR2 SVGAGI, per germline. CDR3 region: CASRATRGGTGELFF. The CDR3 nucleotides are TGTGCCAGCAGGGCGACCAGGGGCGGCACCGGGGAGCTGTTTTTT.

The chain couples TRBV19 to TRBJ1-1; 10 nucleotides align to TRBD1. The CDR3 length is 15 residues. V was clipped by 7 bases and J by 4 bases; unmatched bases: 9. Germline V lookup: CDR1 LNHDA, CDR2 SQIVND (reference sequence). CDR3 nucleotides: TGTGCCAGTACCTGGACAGGGGGTGTCAGCACTGAAGCTTTCTTT. Residues: CASTWTGGVSTEAFF.

The gene calls are TRBV27 and TRBJ2-7; no firm D call. Between the trimmed V and J ends, which lost 4 bases and 3 bases, there was a span of 13 bases. The CDR3 has 14 amino acids. Germline loops: CDR1 MNHEY, CDR2 SMNVEV (reference sequence). CDR3 DNA sequence: TGTGCCAGCAGTTCTAAGCACTCTATCTACGAGCAGTACTTC. Protein product: CASSSKHSIYEQYF.

The chain recombines TRBV7-9 with TRBJ1-5; possibly TRBD1 for D (5 bases). V dropped 4 bases and J dropped 0 bases, with 10 bases sitting between them. The CDR3 runs to 15 residues. Germline CDR1 SEHNR, CDR2 FQNEAQ (reference sequence). This chain's CDR3 is CASSSTENSNQPQHF. In DNA form, the CDR3 reads TGTGCCAGCAGCTCGACAGAAAATAGCAATCAGCCCCAGCATTTT. Full variable domain (rest looked up from reference TRBV7-9 and TRBJ1-5): DTGVSQNPRHKITKRGQNVTFRCDPISEHNRLYWYRQTLGQGPEFLTYFQNEAQLEKSRLLSDRFSAERPKGSFSTLEIQRTEQGDSAMYLCASSSTENSNQPQHFGDGTRLSIL.

The V and J genes are TRBV2 and TRBJ2-1, with D possibly being TRBD1 (5 bases). The CDR3 has 15 residues. Germline assignment: CDR1 SNHLY and CDR2 FYNNEI. Deletions cut 6 bases from V and 2 bases from J, with 14 bases between. The CDR3 DNA sequence: TGTGCCAGCAGGAGGCACAGGTCCGCCTACAATGAGCAGTTCTTC. This codes for CASRRHRSAYNEQFF.

The chain is built from TRBV5-4 and TRBJ2-1; TRBD2 agrees at 8 bases. V dropped 3 bases and J dropped 2; count of bases not matched to a gene: 7. This CDR3 is built from 16 residues. Germline V gene data show CDR1 as SGHNT and CDR2 as YYREEE (reference sequence). DNA of the CDR3: TGTGCCAGCAGCTCCGGGGGGACTAGTCCCTACAATGAGCAGTTCTTC. Its translation: CASSSGGTSPYNEQFF. The variable domain in full, with the rest retrieved from reference TRBV5-4 and TRBJ2-1, is ETGVTQSPTHLIKTRGQQVTLRCSSQSGHNTVSWYQQALGQGPQFIFQYYREEENGRGNFPPRFSGLQFPNYSSELNVNALELDDSALYLCASSSGGTSPYNEQFFGPGTRLTVL.

This chain joins TRBV28 and TRBJ2-5, with 10 bases lining up with TRBD1. This CDR3 spans 14 amino acids. Germline CDR1 reads MDHEN; CDR2 reads SYDVKM. V dropped 1 base and J dropped 6; count of bases not matched to a gene: 2. Here the CDR3 reads CASSLLGQGKTQYF. Written as DNA, the CDR3 is TGTGCCAGCAGTTTATTGGGACAGGGGAAGACCCAGTACTTC.

The chain is built from TRBV28 and TRBJ2-7; D perhaps matches TRBD2 (5 bases). V lost 5 bases and J lost 1, with 12 bases in between. This CDR3 spans 14 amino acids. Looked up from germline, CDR1 is MDHEN and CDR2 is SYDVKM. The CDR3 DNA sequence: TGTGCCAGCAGTCCGCCCCGCGGGTCCTACGAGCAGTACTTC. Its translation: CASSPPRGSYEQYF.